Ten or more counts support the clone carrying this TCR beta chain. Antigen unknown. Authors' analysis steps: Researchers built a distant-metastasis classifier for papillary thyroid cancer that drew on CDR3 differences across clinicopathological groups. TCRdb used MiXCR to call clones anew from the PCR reads. The V and J calls follow TCRdb's processing rather than the paper's. Counted here are roughly 98,000 clones, 14% to 15% occurring once; the ten biggest clones make up around 3.3%. The entry originates in a study of metastatic and nonmetastatic thyroid tumors. Study-wide context: Across peripheral blood and tumor or nodule tissue samples taken from malignant and benign thyroid patients, the repertoires were compared with one another. Study results and caveats: Reportedly, malignant thyroid tumors had significantly higher TCR beta diversity than benign nodules, in blood and tumor.

Every patient underwent thyroid surgery untreated. This TCR came from a female donor with papillary thyroid cancer or a benign thyroid nodule (not recorded which). Some clones in this sample may be carry-over from other donors' samples. Source material: blood.

The CDR3 region has the DNA TGCGCCAGCAGCCCCGGACAGGCGTGGGATGAGCAGTTCTTC. It codes for CASSPGQAWDEQFF. This sequence joins TRBV5-1 and TRBJ2-1; 7 bases fit TRBD1. V trimming: 4 bases; J trimming: 8 bases; junction bases outside the gene matches: 9. Per the germline V gene, CDR1 is SGHRS and CDR2 is YFSETQ. The CDR3 covers 14 residues.